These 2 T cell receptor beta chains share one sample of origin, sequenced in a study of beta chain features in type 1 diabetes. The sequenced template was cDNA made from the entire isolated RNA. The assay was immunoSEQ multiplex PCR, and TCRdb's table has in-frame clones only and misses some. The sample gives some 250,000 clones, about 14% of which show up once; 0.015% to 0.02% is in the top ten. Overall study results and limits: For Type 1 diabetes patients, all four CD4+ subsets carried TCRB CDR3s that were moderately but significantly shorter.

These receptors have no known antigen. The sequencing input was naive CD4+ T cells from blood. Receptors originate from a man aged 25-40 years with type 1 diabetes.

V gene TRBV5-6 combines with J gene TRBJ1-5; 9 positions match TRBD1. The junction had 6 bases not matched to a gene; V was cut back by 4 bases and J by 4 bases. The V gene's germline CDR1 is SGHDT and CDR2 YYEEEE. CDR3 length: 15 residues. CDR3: CASSVAGTGNQPQHF. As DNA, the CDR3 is TGTGCCAGCAGCGTGGCCGGGACAGGGAATCAGCCCCAGCATTTT. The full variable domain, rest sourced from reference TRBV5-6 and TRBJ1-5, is DAGVTQSPTHLIKTRGQQVTLRCSPKSGHDTVSWYQQALGQGPQFIFQYYEEEERQRGNFPDRFSGHQFPNYSSELNVNALLLGDSALYLCASSVAGTGNQPQHFGDGTRLSIL.

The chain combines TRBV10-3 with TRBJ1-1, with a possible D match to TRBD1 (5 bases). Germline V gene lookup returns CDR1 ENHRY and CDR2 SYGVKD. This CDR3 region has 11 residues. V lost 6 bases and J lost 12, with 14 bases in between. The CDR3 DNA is TGTGCCATCAGAGGAGAAGGGGTAACTTTCTTT. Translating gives CAIRGEGVTFF.